The 9 T cell receptor beta chains below were found in one sample sequenced in a study of CXCR3-negative and CXCR3-positive naive CD8 T cells. What these receptors recognize is not known. The authors made the TRB cDNA libraries by 5' RACE using UMI labels. TCRdb re-analyzed the 5' RACE reads; it lists each CDR3 protein once, without DNA. This sample's table has 50,000 to 60,000 distinct CDR3 sequences. Study-level findings and limits: Naive cells that were CXCR3-positive had more hydrophobic TRB CDR3s (compared with CXCR3-negative naive cells).

Sequenced: naive CXCR3+ CD8+ T cells from blood. The sample's subset: CD45RO-CCR7+CD27+CD95- naive CD8+ T cells expressing CXCR3 (TNR3+). These receptors all stem from a human donor in good health. Some clones in this sample may be carry-over from other donors' samples.

The V call is TRBV20-1, the J call TRBJ1-4. Germline values: CDR1 DFQATT, CDR2 SNEGSKA (reference sequence). The CDR3 is made up of 16 amino acids. The CDR3 spells CSARDFRPGNNEKLFF.

This rearrangement joins TRBV20-1 to TRBJ2-7; absent DNA, TCRdb's TRBD2 call cannot be checked. Germline V CDR1 and CDR2: DFQATT, SNEGSKA (reference sequence). This CDR3 is 14 amino acids long. The CDR3 reads CSARVEVIAYEQYF.

The chain links TRBV28 to TRBJ2-1; the D call of TRBD1 rests on TCRdb alone, since no DNA is present to check it. The CDR3 spans 15 residues. Germline CDR1 and CDR2: MDHEN and SYDVKM. This CDR3 reads CASSPDRGGYNEQFF.

J is TRBJ1-1 and V is TRBV4-2. The CDR3 has 15 residues. Germline values: CDR1 LGHNA, CDR2 YNFKEQ. The chain's CDR3 is CASSQEGGPYTEAFF.

The chain carries TRBV9 and TRBJ2-5; absent DNA, TCRdb's TRBD2 call cannot be checked. CDR1 is SGDLS, CDR2 YYNGEE, per germline. CDR3 size: 15 residues. CDR3 loop: CASSAYGSGGETQYF. Full variable domain (rest looked up from reference TRBV9 and TRBJ2-5): DSGVTQTPKHLITATGQRVTLRCSPRSGDLSVYWYQQSLDQGLQFLIQYYNGEERAKGNILERFSAQQFPDLHSELNLSSLELGDSALYFCASSAYGSGGETQYFGPGTRLLVL.

V usage is TRBV7-2 and J usage is TRBJ2-1. Germline CDR1 reads SGHTA; CDR2 reads FQGNSA. This CDR3 is built from 13 residues. The CDR3 loop is CASRLAGYNEQFF.

The V gene is TRBV12-3 or TRBV12-4, the J gene TRBJ2-7; no DNA is available, so the TRBD2 call from TCRdb remains unchecked. The CDR3 covers 19 residues. CDR3 residues: CASTLPINGYRGGDYEQYF.

This rearrangement joins TRBV29-1 to TRBJ2-7; TCRdb proposes TRBD1, but this gene call is untestable without DNA. CDR1 and CDR2 (germline): SQVTM, ANQGSEA. This CDR3 is built from 13 residues. The CDR3 region is CSAFKQGSDEQYF.

The chain carries TRBV6-6 and TRBJ1-1. This CDR3 has 13 amino acids. Germline-derived CDR1 and CDR2 are MNHNY and SVGAGI (reference sequence). The CDR3 sequence: CASTTGPNTEAFF.